The clone carrying this T cell receptor beta chain came up many times. The antigen is unknown. TCRdb recomputed calls from the reads with MiXCR, one row per CDR3 protein. The top ten hold 1.5% to 2% of the sample, which has under 300,000 distinct CDR3 sequences, more than 9% seen once. CDR3 length: 12 residues. The ends were cut back, 1 base at V and 1 base at J, with 1 base in the middle. The V gene's germline CDR1 is SEHNR and CDR2 FQNEAQ (reference sequence). The data are from a study of T cell repertoires in cytomegalovirus infection. Study at large: CMV infection together with matching HLA type was indicated by public TCR beta signatures.

Notes on the study in general: Ex vivo responses were dominated by HLA-C-restricted CMV-specific TCR beta clonotypes. There were carriers of CMV plus the relevant HLA, and cumulative public TCR beta family frequency identified them.

Sequenced input: PBMCs. This chain joins TRBV7-9 and TRBJ1-1, with no clear D. This TCR was recovered from a human donor in good health (CMV status not recorded). Some clones in this sample may be carry-over from other donors' samples. The chain's CDR3 is CASSLENTEAFF. In DNA, the CDR3 is TGTGCCAGCAGCTTAGAGAACACTGAAGCTTTCTTT.